This TCR beta chain originates from a study of T cells in Graves' hyperthyroidism and ophthalmopathy. The CDR3 sequence is 14 residues long. V lost 6 bases, J lost 4 bases, and 2 bases stayed unmatched. Germline loops: CDR1 SNHLY, CDR2 FYNNEI. TCR beta CDR3 regions were amplified from RNA. TCR CDR3 underwent first-round RT-PCR with the HTBI primer set. TCRdb itself ran the multiplex PCR reads through MiXCR, one entry per CDR3 protein. This sample has 500,000 to 550,000 distinct CDR3 sequences; approximately 20% occur once, and the top ten carry over 45%. Overall study results and limits: Blood samples included most of the expanded thyroid clonotypes exceeding 0.001.

This clonotype has only a few counts. What it recognizes is unknown. Inclusion characteristics of ophthalmopathy patients comprised a Clinical Activity Score of at least 3, a NOSPECS grade of at least 4, and duration under 3 months. Extraction of PBMCs used 9 to 10 ml of fresh peripheral blood. The receptor's source is a man aged 40-50 years with Graves' ophthalmopathy. This chain connects TRBV2 to TRBJ2-2; 10 positions match TRBD2. Source material: blood. The CDR3 here is CASRPSGGTGELFF. DNA for the CDR3: TGTGCCAGCAGACCTAGCGGGGGCACCGGGGAGCTGTTTTTT.